The source of this T cell receptor (beta chain) is a study of T-cell memory formation after mild COVID-19. Notes on the study in general: Pre-infection memory harbored some responding clones, suggesting cross-reactive memory joined. Clones contracting day 15 to 85 were balanced CD4/CD8; later expanders leaned CD4+.

TCR alpha and TCR beta cDNA libraries carrying sample barcodes and UMIs were produced by 5'RACE using constant-segment primers. TCRdb processed the 5' RACE reads anew with MiXCR; each CDR3 protein has one entry. The data contain roughly 150,000 distinct CDR3 sequences, around 13% of them seen just once; the ten biggest clones take up roughly 13%. This clonotype was counted a few times. No antigen is known for it. The CDR3 is made up of 12 amino acids. V was pared by 5 bases and J by 8 bases, with 12 bases between. The V call is TRBV12-3 or TRBV12-4, the J call TRBJ1-2, with D possibly matching TRBD1 (6 bases). The sequence came from an adult woman who had mild COVID-19 (a few samples of this study predate the infection). Cell type and time point are not known. The specimen sequenced was PBMCs or a T cell subset sorted from them (not recorded which). Here the CDR3 DNA reads TGTGCCAGCAGTCACTCGGGGGGCGGCTACACCTTC. Translation: CASSHSGGGYTF.